The clone carrying this T cell receptor (beta chain) came up many times. Using its own MiXCR run on the 5' RACE reads, TCRdb lists one record per CDR3 protein. The table includes 300,000 to 350,000 distinct CDR3 sequences, 10% to 15% detected once. This sample is part of a study of T-cell memory formation after mild COVID-19. Across the whole study: In these data, TCR clusters were largely donor specific.

Sequencing was carried out using PBMCs or a T cell subset sorted from them (not recorded which). This receptor was taken from a man between 18 and 35 years old who had mild COVID-19 (a few samples of this study predate the infection). Cell type and time point are not known.

CDR3 sequence reads: CASRFLGESYEQYF. CDR3 nucleotides: TGTGCCAGCAGATTCCTCGGGGAGTCCTACGAGCAGTACTTC. The V and J genes are TRBV6-2 or TRBV6-3 and TRBJ2-7; D may be TRBD2 (5 bases). This CDR3 comprises 14 residues. The V end was cut by 6 bases, the J end by 1 base, with 13 bases between. The V gene's germline CDR1 is MNHEY and CDR2 SVGEGT.